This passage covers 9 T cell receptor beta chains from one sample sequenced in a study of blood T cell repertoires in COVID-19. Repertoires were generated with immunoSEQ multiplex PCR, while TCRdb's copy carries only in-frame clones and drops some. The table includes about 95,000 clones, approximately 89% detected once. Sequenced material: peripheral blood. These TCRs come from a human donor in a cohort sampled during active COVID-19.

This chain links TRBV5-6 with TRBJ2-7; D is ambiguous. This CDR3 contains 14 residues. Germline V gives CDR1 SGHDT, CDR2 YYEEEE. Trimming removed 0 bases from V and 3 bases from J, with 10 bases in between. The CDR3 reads CASSLDRSNYEQYF. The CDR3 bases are TGTGCCAGCAGCTTGGACAGATCAAACTACGAGCAGTACTTC.

CDR3 in DNA: TGTGCCAGCTCACCGGCGAGGGCTGCAACTAATGAAAAACTGTTTTTT. This gives the protein CASSPARAATNEKLFF. This chain links TRBV18 with TRBJ1-4; D not resolved. This CDR3 contains 16 residues. The germline V gene encodes CDR1 KGHSH and CDR2 LQKENI. The germline V and J ends were trimmed by 3 bases and 0 bases, with 11 bases remaining between them.

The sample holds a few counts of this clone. The CDR3 region is CASHGQLNPYEQYF. CDR3 sequence (DNA): TGTGCCAGCCACGGACAGCTAAATCCCTACGAGCAGTACTTC. V usage is TRBV6-5 and J usage is TRBJ2-7, with a possible D match to TRBD1 (6 bases). The V gene lost 8 bases and the J gene lost 2 bases, with 16 bases spanning the gap. Looked up from germline, CDR1 is MNHEY and CDR2 is SVGAGI. The CDR3 sequence is 14 residues long.

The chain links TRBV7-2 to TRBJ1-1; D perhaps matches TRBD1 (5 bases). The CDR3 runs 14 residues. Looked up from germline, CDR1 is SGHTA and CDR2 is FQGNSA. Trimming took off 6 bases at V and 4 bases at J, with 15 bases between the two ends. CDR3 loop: CASSPGRVGTEAFF. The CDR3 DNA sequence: TGTGCCAGCAGTCCAGGGAGGGTGGGCACTGAAGCTTTCTTT.

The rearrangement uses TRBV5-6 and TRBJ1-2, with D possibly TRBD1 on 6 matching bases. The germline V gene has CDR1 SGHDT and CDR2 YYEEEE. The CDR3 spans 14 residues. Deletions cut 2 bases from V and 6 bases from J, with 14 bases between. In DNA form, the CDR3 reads TGTGCCAGCAGCTTAGTAGGAAGGGGGAATGGCTACACCTTC. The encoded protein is CASSLVGRGNGYTF.

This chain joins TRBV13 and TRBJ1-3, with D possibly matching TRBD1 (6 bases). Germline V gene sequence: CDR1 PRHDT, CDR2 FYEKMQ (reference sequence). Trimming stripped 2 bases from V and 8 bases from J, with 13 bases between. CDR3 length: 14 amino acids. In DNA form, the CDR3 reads TGTGCCAGCAGCTTACAGGGGTTGGGGTACACCATATATTTT. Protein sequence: CASSLQGLGYTIYF.

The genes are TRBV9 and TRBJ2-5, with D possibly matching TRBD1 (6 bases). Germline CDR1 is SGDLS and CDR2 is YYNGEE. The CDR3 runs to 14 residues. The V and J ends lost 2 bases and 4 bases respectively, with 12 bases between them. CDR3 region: CASSVAQGRETQYF. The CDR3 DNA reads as TGTGCCAGCAGCGTGGCACAGGGAAGAGAGACCCAGTACTTC.

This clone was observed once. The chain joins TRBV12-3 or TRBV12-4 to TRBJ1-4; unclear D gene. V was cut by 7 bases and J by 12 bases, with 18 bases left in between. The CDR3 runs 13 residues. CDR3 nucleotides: TGTGCCAGCACCCTAAGGGAGAGTCGGGAACTGTTTTTT. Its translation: CASTLRESRELFF.

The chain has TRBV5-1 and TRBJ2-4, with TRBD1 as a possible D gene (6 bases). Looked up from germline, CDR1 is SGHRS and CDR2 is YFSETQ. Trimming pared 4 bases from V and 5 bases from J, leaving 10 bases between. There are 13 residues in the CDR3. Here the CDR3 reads CASSPQGQNIQYF. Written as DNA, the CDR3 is TGCGCCAGCAGCCCCCAGGGGCAAAACATTCAGTACTTC.